This TCR beta chain was recorded in a study of blood T cells in healthy people across ages. Study-wide context: Through template switching, about one barcoded beta molecule was captured per two T cells, as measured in model experiments. Study findings and constraints: Long-lived donors exceeded aged donors in naive CD4+ cells and diversity. Per-million-T-cell TCR beta diversity fell roughly linearly with age. Possibly, changes in expanded clonotypes were confounded because donor CMV status was unknown.

Germline V gene data show CDR1 as MNHEY and CDR2 as SVGAGI. The CDR3 is 14 residues long. Alongside a J-beta primer mix, a sample-barcoded 5' primer served in a second PCR lasting about 7 to 12 cycles. TCRdb recomputed calls from the 5' RACE reads with MiXCR, one row per CDR3 protein. Here the sample spans fewer than 700,000 distinct CDR3 sequences, about 45% being singletons. As for this clonotype: Antigen: not known. This could be a read error, since a much larger clone is one nucleotide away.

The sample comprised blood. This sequence originates from a man at least 80 years old in good health. The chain links TRBV6-5 to TRBJ2-4; the match to TRBD1 covers 8 bases. Gene TRBJ2-7 matches the end of the DNA better, so the J call may be wrong. In nucleotides, the CDR3 is TGTGCCAGCAGAGCAGGACAGGGCGGCTACGAGCAGTACTTC. As protein: CASRAGQGGYEQYF.